These 12 T cell receptor beta chains originate from one sample sequenced in a study of blood T cell repertoires in COVID-19. TCRdb's table, derived via immunoSEQ multiplex PCR, lists solely in-frame clones and lacks some. The sample lists approximately 46,000 clones, around 75% occurring once. Sequenced: peripheral blood. Source of these receptors: a man older than 75 with acute or convalescent COVID-19.

This chain uses TRBV12-3 or TRBV12-4 with TRBJ2-1; perhaps TRBD2 as D (6 bases). CDR3 size: 13 residues. Trimming pared 3 bases from V and 7 bases from J, leaving 10 bases between. The CDR3 DNA reads TGTGCCAGCAGTTTCCGGGAGAGGAATGAGCAGTTCTTC. This encodes CASSFRERNEQFF.

To note about this clone: The same CDR3 arises from other DNA sequences in this sample as well. The J gene is TRBJ2-7, the V gene TRBV4-1, with D hard to call. V was shortened by 0 bases and J by 5 bases, with 11 bases between the two germline ends. The CDR3 is 14 amino acids. Germline CDR1 and CDR2: MGHRA and YSYEKL. CDR3 sequence: CASSQESENHEQYF. The CDR3, as DNA: TGCGCCAGCAGCCAAGAAAGCGAAAACCACGAGCAGTACTTC.

The count of this clone is one. The chain links TRBV5-1 to TRBJ2-1; tentatively, D is TRBD2 (6 bases). Trimming stripped 3 bases from V and 5 bases from J, with 15 bases between. The germline V gene has CDR1 SGHRS and CDR2 YFSETQ. The CDR3 length is 15 residues. The CDR3: CASSSSGTRHNEQFF. CDR3 DNA: TGCGCCAGCAGCTCATCCGGGACTCGTCACAATGAGCAGTTCTTC.

DNA of the CDR3: TGTGCCAGCAGCCCGAGTGAAGCTTTCTTT. Protein sequence: CASSPSEAFF. This sequence joins TRBV3-1 (or the pseudogene TRBV3-2) and TRBJ1-1; D is unresolved. Trimming left V 4 bases short and J 7 bases short, with 4 bases between. The length of the CDR3 is 10 residues. CDR1 is LGHDT and CDR2 is YNNKEL in the germline V gene (reference sequence).

The chain joins TRBV6-5 to TRBJ2-2, with D maybe TRBD1 (6 bases). Per germline, CDR1 MNHEY and CDR2 SVGAGI. The CDR3 extends over 16 amino acids. Trimming pared 0 bases from V and 6 bases from J, leaving 14 bases between. This chain's CDR3 is CASSYSPGAHPGELFF. The CDR3 DNA follows: TGTGCCAGCAGTTACTCGCCAGGGGCCCACCCCGGGGAGCTGTTTTTT.

This clone showed up just a few times. The chain combines TRBV7-3 with TRBJ2-1; TRBD2 aligns across 8 bases. Germline CDR1 SGHTA, CDR2 FQGTGA. CDR3 length: 15 residues. Germline trimming cut 0 bases from V and 8 bases from J; bases unmatched to any gene: 6. CDR3 DNA sequence: TGTGCCAGCAGCTTAACGGCGGGAGGTTGGGATGAGCAGTTCTTC. Its protein is CASSLTAGGWDEQFF. The full variable domain, in which reference TRBV7-3 and TRBJ2-1 provide the parts outside the CDR3, is GAGVSQTPSNKVTEKGKYVELRCDPISGHTALYWYRQSLGQGPEFLIYFQGTGAADDSGLPNDRFFAVRPEGSVSTLKIQRTERGDSAVYLCASSLTAGGWDEQFFGPGTRLTVL.

The chain uses TRBV11-3 and TRBJ2-2, with D uncertain. The V gene's germline CDR1 is SGHNT and CDR2 YENEEA. The CDR3 length is 14 residues. The V end lost 5 bases, the J end lost 1 base, and 8 bases lay between the germline ends. CDR3 loop: CASSPRGNTGELFF. The CDR3, as DNA: TGTGCCAGCAGCCCCAGAGGGAACACCGGGGAGCTGTTTTTT.

This clone turned up a few times. The chain employs TRBV2 and TRBJ2-7; perhaps TRBD2 as D (5 bases). CDR1 SNHLY and CDR2 FYNNEI come from the germline V gene. Trimming removed 2 bases from V and 2 bases from J, with 10 bases in between. This CDR3 comprises 14 residues. In nucleotides, the CDR3 is TGTGCCAGCAGTGAAATTAGCGTAACCTACGAGCAGTACTTC. Amino acid sequence: CASSEISVTYEQYF.

The rearrangement joins TRBV28 to TRBJ2-7; the match to TRBD1 covers 11 bases. The CDR3 contains 15 residues. Germline loops: CDR1 MDHEN, CDR2 SYDVKM. V shed 2 bases, J shed 3 bases, and the junction held 3 bases outside the gene matches. The CDR3 DNA reads as TGTGCCAGCAGTTTAGGCGGGACAGGGGGCTACGAGCAGTACTTC. Amino acid sequence: CASSLGGTGGYEQYF. The full variable domain, rest sourced from reference TRBV28 and TRBJ2-7, is DVKVTQSSRYLVKRTGEKVFLECVQDMDHENMFWYRQDPGLGLRLIYFSYDVKMKEKGDIPEGYSVSREKKERFSLILESASTNQTSMYLCASSLGGTGGYEQYFGPGTRLTVT.

The rearrangement uses TRBV2 and TRBJ2-7, with TRBD2 matching over 10 bases. The length of the CDR3 is 15 residues. Unmatched junction bases numbered 12, after V lost 7 bases and J lost 6 bases. In germline, CDR1 is SNHLY, CDR2 FYNNEI. The CDR3 reads CASIRPGLARVEQYF. The CDR3 nucleotides read TGTGCCAGCATACGACCGGGACTAGCGAGAGTCGAGCAGTACTTC.

This clone was detected only a few times. The genes are TRBV5-4 and TRBJ2-5, with D possibly TRBD2 on 6 matching bases. The germline gives CDR1 SGHNT, CDR2 YYREEE (reference sequence). The CDR3 has 13 residues. V lost 2 bases, J lost 5 bases, and 10 bases lay in between. The CDR3 DNA reads as TGTGCCAGCAGCTTCTCTAGCGCGGAGACCCAGTACTTC. It yields the protein CASSFSSAETQYF.

This clone has only a few counts. The chain combines TRBV6-2 or TRBV6-3 with TRBJ2-3; D is uncertain. Germline V gene data show CDR1 as MNHEY and CDR2 as SVGEGT. The CDR3 is 11 residues long. V was shortened by 2 bases and J by 8 bases, with 5 bases between the two germline ends. CDR3 sequence reads: CASSYGFTQYF. CDR3 bases: TGTGCCAGCAGTTACGGCTTTACGCAGTATTTT.